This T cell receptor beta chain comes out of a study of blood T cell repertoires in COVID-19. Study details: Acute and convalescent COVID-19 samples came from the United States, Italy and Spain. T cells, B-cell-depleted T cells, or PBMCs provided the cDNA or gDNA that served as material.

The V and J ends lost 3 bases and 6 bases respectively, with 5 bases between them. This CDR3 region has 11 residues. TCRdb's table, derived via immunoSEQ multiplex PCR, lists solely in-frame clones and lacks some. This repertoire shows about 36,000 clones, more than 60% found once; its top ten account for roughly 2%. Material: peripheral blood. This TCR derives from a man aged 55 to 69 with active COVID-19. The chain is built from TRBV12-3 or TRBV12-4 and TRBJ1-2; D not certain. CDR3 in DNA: TGTGCCAGCAGTTTTTATAATGGCTACACCTTC. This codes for CASSFYNGYTF.